This TCR beta chain was retrieved from a study of breast tumors, draining lymph nodes, adjacent tissues. Breast cancer patients provided tissue from their axillary draining lymph nodes. In its sample, this clonotype was seen many times. The germline gives CDR1 MNHEY, CDR2 SMNVEV (reference sequence). The length of the CDR3 is 14 residues. J was trimmed by 8 bases and V by 6 bases; bases with no gene match: 7. TCRdb re-analysed the multiplex PCR reads in MiXCR, keeping a single row per CDR3 protein. The sample consists of some 130,000 distinct CDR3 sequences, about 20% of them appearing once. Specimen: axillary lymph node tissue. This chain joins TRBV27 and TRBJ2-1; 10 bases line up with TRBD2. The clonotype was recovered from a female donor with breast cancer. Some clones in this sample may be carry-over from other donors' samples. The CDR3: CASSRLAGNDEQFF. Here the CDR3 DNA reads TGTGCCAGCAGCCGACTAGCGGGTAACGATGAGCAGTTCTTC.